The 9 T cell receptor beta chains below all came from one sample that was sequenced in a study of T cells expressing NK-cell markers. Following a re-call of the 5' RACE reads, TCRdb has one entry per CDR3 protein and lacks DNA. This listing includes over 100,000 distinct CDR3 sequences. Sequenced: blood T cells: a sorted CD56 or NKG2C T cell subset, CD4+ or CD8+ T cells, or bulk PBMC T cells (not recorded which). All receptors derive from a woman aged 18 to 75 in good health.

The V and J genes are TRBV12-3 or TRBV12-4 and TRBJ2-2; TCRdb's D call, TRBD2, is unchecked because there is no DNA. CDR3 length: 14 amino acids. Here the CDR3 reads CASSTTSVGGELFF.

The chain joins TRBV20-1 to TRBJ1-1. Germline V CDR1 and CDR2: DFQATT, SNEGSKA (reference sequence). There are 12 residues in the CDR3. CDR3 in amino acids: CSATRFNTEAFF.

This chain uses TRBV6-5 with TRBJ1-1; the D call from TCRdb, TRBD1, cannot be confirmed without DNA. Germline V gives CDR1 MNHEY, CDR2 SVGAGI. The CDR3 totals 15 residues. CDR3 amino acids: CASSYSPGQPTEAFF.

The chain is built from TRBV9 and TRBJ2-7; lacking DNA, the TRBD2 call made by TCRdb goes unchecked. The length of the CDR3 is 15 residues. The germline gives CDR1 SGDLS, CDR2 YYNGEE. This CDR3 is CASSPGASESYEQYF.

This sequence joins TRBV12-3 or TRBV12-4 and TRBJ2-1; the D gene TCRdb calls, TRBD2, cannot be checked with no DNA. The CDR3 loop spans 15 amino acids. CDR3 amino acids: CASSQTSGNYNEQFF.

The genes are TRBV4-1 and TRBJ2-1; without DNA, the TCRdb call of TRBD2 cannot be checked. The CDR3 covers 16 residues. The germline gives CDR1 MGHRA, CDR2 YSYEKL. Here the CDR3 reads CASSQGTSGGANEQFF.

J is TRBJ2-3 and V is TRBV20-1; the TRBD2 assignment by TCRdb is unverifiable without DNA. This CDR3 has 16 amino acids. Germline CDR1 and CDR2: DFQATT and SNEGSKA (reference sequence). The CDR3 protein is CSAPPGLAGQTDTQYF.

CDR3 amino acids: CASSHLSSYNEQFF. This chain uses TRBV11-2 with TRBJ2-1. The germline gives CDR1 SGHAT, CDR2 FQNNGV. This CDR3 spans 14 amino acids.

The chain joins TRBV25-1 to TRBJ2-1; TCRdb reports TRBD1, a call that lacks DNA to check it against. The CDR3 length is 14 residues. Germline-derived CDR1 and CDR2 are MGHDK and SYGVNS. The CDR3 spells CATLGQGTYNEQFF.